Each of the 3 T cell receptor beta chains below was sequenced from the same sample in a study of response to subunit inactivated influenza vaccine. TCRdb itself ran the RT-PCR reads through MiXCR, one entry per CDR3 protein. The table includes hundreds of thousands of distinct CDR3 sequences, 25% detected once. This specimen was CD4+ T cells sorted from PBMCs, taken roughly 5 days after vaccination. These receptors all come from a man aged 50 or older who received an inactivated influenza vaccine.

This clonotype showed up just once. V gene TRBV9 combines with J gene TRBJ1-6; a weak D match, TRBD1 (5 bases). CDR3 length: 14 amino acids. Germline V gives CDR1 SGDLS, CDR2 YYNGEE. V lost 3 bases and J lost 10, with 14 bases in between. The CDR3: CASSAEVGDSPLHF. CDR3 DNA sequence: TGTGCCAGCAGCGCCGAGGTTGGGGACTCACCCCTCCACTTT.

The chain employs TRBV10-3 and TRBJ2-7; D is undetermined. This CDR3 contains 15 residues. Germline lookup yields CDR1 ENHRY and CDR2 SYGVKD. Trimming removed 2 bases at V and 0 bases at J, with 11 bases between. CDR3 in amino acids: CAISEDWRSSYEQYF. The CDR3 region has the DNA TGTGCCATCAGTGAGGACTGGCGGTCCTCCTACGAGCAGTACTTC.

This clonotype came up a few times. This chain joins TRBV4-3 and TRBJ2-7, with no clear D. The CDR3 consists of 14 residues. V was pared by 1 base and J by 6 bases, with 13 bases between. Germline CDR1 and CDR2: LGHNA and YSLEER. The CDR3 is CASSQAPRVPEQYF. The CDR3 DNA reads TGCGCCAGCAGCCAAGCTCCTCGGGTCCCCGAGCAGTACTTC.